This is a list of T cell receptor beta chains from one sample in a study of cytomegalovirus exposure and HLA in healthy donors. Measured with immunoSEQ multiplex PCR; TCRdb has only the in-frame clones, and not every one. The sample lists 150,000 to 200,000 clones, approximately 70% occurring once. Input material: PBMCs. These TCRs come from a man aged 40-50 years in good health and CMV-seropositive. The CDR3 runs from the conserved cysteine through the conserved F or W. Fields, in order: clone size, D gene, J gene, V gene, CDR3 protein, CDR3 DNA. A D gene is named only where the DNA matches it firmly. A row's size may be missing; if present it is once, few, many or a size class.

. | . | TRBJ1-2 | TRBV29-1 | CSVARVTNYGYTF | TGCAGCGTTGCCAGGGTAACTAACTATGGCTACACCTTC
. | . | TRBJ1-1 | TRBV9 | CASSVEGVGAAGTEAFF | TGTGCCAGCAGCGTAGAGGGGGTGGGGGCAGCAGGCACTGAAGCTTTCTTT
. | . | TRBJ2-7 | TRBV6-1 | CASTYLEVYEQYF | TGTGCCAGCACCTACCTTGAAGTCTACGAGCAGTACTTC
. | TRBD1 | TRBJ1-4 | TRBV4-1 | CASSLQQGGGEKLFF | TGCGCCAGCAGCCTACAACAGGGGGGCGGTGAAAAACTGTTTTTT
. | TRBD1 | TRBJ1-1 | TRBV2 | CASSGDSNWGREAFF | TGTGCCAGCAGTGGGGACAGTAATTGGGGGAGAGAAGCTTTCTTT
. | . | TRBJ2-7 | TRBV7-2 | CASSLYSGTYEQYF | TGTGCCAGCAGCTTATATTCAGGGACCTACGAGCAGTACTTC
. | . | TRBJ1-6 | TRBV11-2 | CASSLRSGGNSPLHF | TGTGCCAGCAGCTTAAGAAGTGGGGGCAATTCACCCCTCCACTTT
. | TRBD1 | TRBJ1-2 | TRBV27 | CASSNTRGQGVAYGYTF | TGTGCCAGCAGTAATACCCGCGGACAGGGGGTAGCCTATGGCTACACCTTC
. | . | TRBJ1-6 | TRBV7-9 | CASSLGADSPLHF | TGTGCCAGCAGCTTAGGTGCAGATTCACCCCTCCACTTT
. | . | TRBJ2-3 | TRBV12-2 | CASRLRWGGTDTQYF | TGTGCAAGTCGCTTAAGGTGGGGGGGCACAGATACGCAGTATTTT
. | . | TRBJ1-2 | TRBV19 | CASSIVGRALDGYTF | TGTGCCAGTAGTATAGTGGGCAGGGCCCTCGATGGCTACACCTTC
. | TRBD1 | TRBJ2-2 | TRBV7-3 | CASSLTLTGGTGELFF | TGTGCCAGCAGCTTAACTTTGACAGGGGGTACCGGGGAGCTGTTTTTT
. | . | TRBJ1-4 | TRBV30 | CAWSEDSTNEKLFF | TGTGCCTGGAGTGAAGACAGTACCAATGAAAAACTGTTTTTT
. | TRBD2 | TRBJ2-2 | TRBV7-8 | CASSLVAGSGELFF | TGTGCCAGCAGCTTAGTAGCGGGGTCAGGGGAGCTGTTTTTT
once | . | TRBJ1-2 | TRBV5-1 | CASSLALASPSGYTF | TGCGCCAGCAGCTTGGCCCTGGCATCCCCAAGTGGCTACACCTTC
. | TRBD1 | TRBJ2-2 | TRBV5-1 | CASNNRDRDNTGELFF | TGCGCCAGCAACAACCGGGACAGGGACAACACCGGGGAGCTGTTTTTT
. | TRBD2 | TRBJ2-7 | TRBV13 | CASSLGTSASYEQYF | TGTGCCAGCAGCCTCGGGACTAGCGCTTCCTACGAGCAGTACTTC
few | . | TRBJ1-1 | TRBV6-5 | CASSYSRGGGKTEAFF | TGTGCCAGCAGTTACTCGAGGGGGGGCGGAAAAACTGAAGCTTTCTTT
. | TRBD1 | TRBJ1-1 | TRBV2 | CATRQGTEAFF | TGTGCCACCCGACAGGGCACTGAAGCTTTCTTT
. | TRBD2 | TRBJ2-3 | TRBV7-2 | CASSWGRLAGGTQYF | TGTGCCAGCAGCTGGGGCCGACTAGCGGGGGGTACGCAGTATTTT
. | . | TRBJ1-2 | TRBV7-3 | CASSLDGNGYTF | TGTGCCAGCAGCTTGGACGGGAATGGCTACACCTTC
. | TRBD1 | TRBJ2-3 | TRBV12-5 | CASGFGQGLTDTQYF | TGTGCTAGTGGTTTCGGACAGGGTCTCACAGATACGCAGTATTTT
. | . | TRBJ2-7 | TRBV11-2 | CASSLGRGSVEQYF | TGTGCCAGCAGCTTAGGGCGGGGTTCAGTCGAGCAGTACTTC
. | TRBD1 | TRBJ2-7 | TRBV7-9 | CASSTTGTGFYEQYF | TGTGCCAGCAGCACAACCGGGACAGGGTTCTACGAGCAGTACTTC
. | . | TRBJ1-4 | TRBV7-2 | CASSAQWGQGEKLFF | TGTGCCAGCAGCGCCCAATGGGGTCAGGGGGAAAAACTGTTTTTT
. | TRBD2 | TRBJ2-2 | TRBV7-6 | CASRSLAGGPYGELFF | TGTGCCAGCAGGTCCCTAGCGGGGGGGCCGTACGGGGAGCTGTTTTTT
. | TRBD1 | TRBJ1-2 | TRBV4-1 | CASSQDDRERYGYTF | TGCGCCAGCAGCCAAGATGACAGGGAGCGGTATGGCTACACCTTC
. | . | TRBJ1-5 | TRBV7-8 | CASSLLRFNQPQHF | TGTGCCAGCAGCTTACTACGGTTCAATCAGCCCCAGCATTTT
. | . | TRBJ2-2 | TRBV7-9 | CASSLGRNTFTGELFF | TGTGCCAGCAGCTTAGGGCGGAACACTTTCACCGGGGAGCTGTTTTTT
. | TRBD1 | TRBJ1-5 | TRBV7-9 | CASSFTGASGNQPQHF | TGTGCCAGCAGCTTTACAGGGGCATCAGGCAATCAGCCCCAGCATTTT
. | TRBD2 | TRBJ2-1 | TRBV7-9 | CASSRAGGRNEQFF | TGTGCCAGCAGTCGGGCGGGGGGACGCAATGAGCAGTTCTTC
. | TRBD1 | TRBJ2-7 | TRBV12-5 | CASGLVQGQTYEQYF | TGTGCTAGTGGTTTGGTACAGGGACAGACTTACGAGCAGTACTTC
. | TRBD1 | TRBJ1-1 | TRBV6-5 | CASSYPGQEREAFF | TGTGCCAGCAGTTACCCCGGACAGGAGCGTGAAGCTTTCTTT
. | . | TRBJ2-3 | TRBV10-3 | CAAREAGDTDTQYF | TGTGCCGCAAGGGAGGCAGGCGACACAGATACGCAGTATTTT
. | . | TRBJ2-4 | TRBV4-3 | CASSQDRSAAAKNIQYF | TGCGCCAGCAGCCAAGATCGATCGGCGGCAGCCAAAAACATTCAGTACTTC
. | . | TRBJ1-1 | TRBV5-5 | CASSFLTGLRTEAFF | TGTGCCAGCAGCTTTCTTACGGGGTTGAGGACTGAAGCTTTCTTT